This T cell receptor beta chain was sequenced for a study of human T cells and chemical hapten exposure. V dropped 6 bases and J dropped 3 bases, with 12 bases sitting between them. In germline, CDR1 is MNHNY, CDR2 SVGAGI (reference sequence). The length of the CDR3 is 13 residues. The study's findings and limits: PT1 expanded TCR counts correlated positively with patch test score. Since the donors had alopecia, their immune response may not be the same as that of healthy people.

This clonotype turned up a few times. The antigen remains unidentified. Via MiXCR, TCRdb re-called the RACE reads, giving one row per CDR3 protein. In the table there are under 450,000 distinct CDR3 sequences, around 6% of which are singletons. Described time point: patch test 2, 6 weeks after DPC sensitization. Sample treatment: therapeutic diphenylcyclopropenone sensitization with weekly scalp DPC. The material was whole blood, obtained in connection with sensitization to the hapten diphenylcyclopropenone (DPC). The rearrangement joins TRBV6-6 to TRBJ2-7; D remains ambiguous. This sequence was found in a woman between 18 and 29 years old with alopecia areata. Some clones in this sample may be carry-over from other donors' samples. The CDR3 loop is CASREVSLYEQYF. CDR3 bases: TGTGCCAGCAGGGAAGTCAGCCTCTACGAGCAGTACTTC.